This is a list of T cell receptor beta chains from one sample in a study of shared clonotypes between healthy human individuals. Libraries were prepared by immunoSEQ multiplex PCR; TCRdb keeps only in-frame clonotypes and omits some of them. The sample includes some 1,600,000 clones, under 99% of them seen just once. Sequenced material: naive CD4+ T cells sorted from blood. These receptor sequences come from a man aged 30-40 years in good health. Each CDR3 is given with its conserved first and last residue. D genes are given only for firm matches. Only some rows state a clone size, as once, few, many or a class for expanded clones.

j_call | d_call | clone_size | v_call | cdr3_nt | cdr3_aa
TRBJ2-6 | . | . | TRBV19 | TGTGCCAGTAGTATTTACCAGGGGATTGGCTCTGGGGCCAACGTCCTGACTTTC | CASSIYQGIGSGANVLTF
TRBJ1-3 | . | . | TRBV6-5 | TGTGCCAGCAGACCACTTTTATCATCTGGAAACACCATATATTTT | CASRPLLSSGNTIYF
TRBJ2-1 | TRBD1 | . | TRBV10-3 | TGTGCCATCAGCCGGGACAGGGGTAATGAGCAGTTCTTC | CAISRDRGNEQFF
TRBJ1-4 | . | . | TRBV7-2 | TGTGCCAGCAGCCCCGGGAAGAGGGAAAAACTGTTTTTT | CASSPGKREKLFF
TRBJ2-1 | . | . | TRBV19 | TGTGCCAGTAAGAGCGGGTTTTACAATGAGCAGTTCTTC | CASKSGFYNEQFF
TRBJ1-2 | . | . | TRBV6-1 | TGTGCCAGCAGGGGGCAGGCACCAGTAAAGTATGGCTACACCTTC | CASRGQAPVKYGYTF
TRBJ2-1 | . | . | TRBV18 | TGTGCCAGCTCACCACCGGGACCGACCTACAATGAGCAGTTCTTC | CASSPPGPTYNEQFF
TRBJ2-5 | . | . | TRBV5-1 | TGCGCCAGCAGCTTACGCGGCCTTCAAGAGACCCAGTACTTC | CASSLRGLQETQYF
TRBJ2-3 | . | . | TRBV9 | TGTGCCAGCAGCGTAGCTGTGGTCGCCACAGATACGCAGTATTTT | CASSVAVVATDTQYF
TRBJ1-5 | TRBD1 | . | TRBV7-2 | TGTGCCAGCAGTCCCCCAGGGGGTAGCAATCAGCCCCAGCATTTT | CASSPPGGSNQPQHF
TRBJ2-7 | . | . | TRBV18 | TGTGCCAGCTCACCGGCCTCCCCGGGCGAGCAGTACTTC | CASSPASPGEQYF
TRBJ1-3 | . | . | TRBV5-1 | TGCGCCAGCAGCTCATCGGGACCTCTAGTCGGAAACACCATATATTTT | CASSSSGPLVGNTIYF
TRBJ2-2 | . | . | TRBV7-8 | TGTGCCAGCAGCTTAGGGCACAGGAACGGTTACACCGGGGAGCTGTTTTTT | CASSLGHRNGYTGELFF
TRBJ1-2 | . | . | TRBV27 | TGTGCCAGCAGTTTAAGGCAGGGTGGTGGCTACACCTTC | CASSLRQGGGYTF
TRBJ2-7 | . | . | TRBV28 | TGTGCCAGCAGTGTACACTCCTACGAGCAGTACTTC | CASSVHSYEQYF
TRBJ1-1 | TRBD1 | once | TRBV6-5 | TGTGCCAGCAGTTCCCGGACAGGGTTGAACACTGAAGCTTTCTTT | CASSSRTGLNTEAFF
TRBJ2-1 | TRBD2 | . | TRBV11-2 | TGTGCCAGCAGCCACGTCGGGGTGCTAGCGGGATACAATGAGCAGTTCTTC | CASSHVGVLAGYNEQFF
TRBJ2-7 | TRBD2 | . | TRBV11-2 | TGTGCCAGCAGGCCTCTAGGAGCGGGAACCTCCTACGAGCAGTACTTC | CASRPLGAGTSYEQYF
TRBJ2-1 | TRBD2 | . | TRBV5-6 | TGTGCCAGCAGTCACGGACTAGCGGGAGTCGGTGAGCAGTTCTTC | CASSHGLAGVGEQFF
TRBJ1-3 | . | . | TRBV5-4 | TGTGCCAGCAAGGGCAGAGGAAACACCATATATTTT | CASKGRGNTIYF
TRBJ2-1 | . | many | TRBV7-9 | TGTGCCAGCAGCTTAGGCCTCGGCGGGGATGAGCAGTTCTTC | CASSLGLGGDEQFF
TRBJ2-7 | . | . | TRBV5-1 | TGCGCCAGCAGCCGGGACAATCGTGACGAGCAGTACTTC | CASSRDNRDEQYF
TRBJ2-3 | TRBD2 | . | TRBV7-3 | TGTGCCAGCAGCCGCACGCGGGAGATTACAGATACGCAGTATTTT | CASSRTREITDTQYF
TRBJ2-7 | TRBD2 | . | TRBV13 | TGTGCCAGCAGAGATAGCGGGAGGTCTCTTGGAGAGCAGTACTTC | CASRDSGRSLGEQYF
TRBJ2-1 | . | . | TRBV4-2 | TGTGCCAGCAGCCACCCCGACCTATCGCAGCAGCAGTTCTTC | CASSHPDLSQQQFF
TRBJ2-3 | . | . | TRBV25-1 | TGTGCCAGCAGTGACCTCAACTGGGATACGCAGTATTTT | CASSDLNWDTQYF
TRBJ2-5 | TRBD1 | . | TRBV6-1 | TGTGCCAGCAGTCACCGGGACAGTAGGGAGACCCAGTACTTC | CASSHRDSRETQYF
TRBJ2-7 | TRBD1 | . | TRBV7-2 | TGTGCCAGCAGCTCGCCCTTGGGACAGCCCTACGAGCAGTACTTC | CASSSPLGQPYEQYF
TRBJ1-5 | . | . | TRBV6-5 | TGTGCCAGCAGTTACTACAGAGATCAGCCCCAGCATTTT | CASSYYRDQPQHF
TRBJ2-7 | TRBD1 | . | TRBV20-1 | TGCAGTCCGGGACAGGGCTACGAGCAGTACTTC | CSPGQGYEQYF
TRBJ2-3 | TRBD2 | . | TRBV4-3 | TGCGCCAGCAGCCAGCTAGCGGGAGACTCAATCACAGATACGCAGTATTTT | CASSQLAGDSITDTQYF
TRBJ2-7 | . | . | TRBV20-1 | TGCAGTGCTGAGAAAAGCGCCGAGCAGTACTTC | CSAEKSAEQYF
TRBJ1-2 | . | . | TRBV7-9 | TGTGCCAGCAGCTTTTTGGCTTCGGGCAGGATCTATGGTGGCTACACCTTC | CASSFLASGRIYGGYTF
TRBJ1-2 | . | . | TRBV5-4 | TGTGCCAGCAGCCCCGGCAATTATGGCTACACCTTC | CASSPGNYGYTF
TRBJ2-1 | TRBD2 | . | TRBV27 | TGTGCCAGCAGTCCAATTAGACTAGCGGGAGGATACAATGAGCAGTTCTTC | CASSPIRLAGGYNEQFF
TRBJ2-7 | . | . | TRBV27 | TGTGCCAGCAGCTCGCGGGGCTCCTACGAGCAGTACTTC | CASSSRGSYEQYF
TRBJ1-2 | . | . | TRBV19 | TGTGCCAGTAGTATACAGGGAAGGGACTATGGCTACACCTTC | CASSIQGRDYGYTF
TRBJ2-3 | . | . | TRBV4-3 | TGCGCCAGCAGCCTTAGGCCCGGGACTGAAACAGATACGCAGTATTTT | CASSLRPGTETDTQYF
TRBJ2-3 | TRBD2 | . | TRBV7-6 | TGTGCCAGCAGCTTAGGAACTAGCGGGAGTAGCACAGATACGCAGTATTTT | CASSLGTSGSSTDTQYF
TRBJ2-6 | . | once | TRBV5-4 | TGTGCCAGCAGCTTGGAAGGGGCTGGGGCCAACGTCCTGACTTTC | CASSLEGAGANVLTF
TRBJ2-1 | TRBD1 | . | TRBV10-3 | TGTGCCATCCGGACAGGGGAGGACAATGAGCAGTTCTTC | CAIRTGEDNEQFF
TRBJ1-2 | . | once | TRBV7-2 | TGTGCCAGCAGCCCTGGGACAAATGGCTACACCTTC | CASSPGTNGYTF
TRBJ1-1 | TRBD1 | . | TRBV6-6 | TGTGCCAGCAGTTACTCCCGGGACAGTGGGACTGAAGCTTTCTTT | CASSYSRDSGTEAFF
TRBJ1-4 | . | . | TRBV7-9 | TGTGCCACCATGCGCCTAAATGAAAAACTGTTTTTT | CATMRLNEKLFF
TRBJ2-1 | TRBD2 | . | TRBV11-3 | TGTGCCAGCAGCACGAACCTCGGGACTAGCGGGAAGTACAATGAGCAGTTCTTC | CASSTNLGTSGKYNEQFF
TRBJ2-7 | TRBD2 | once | TRBV2 | TGTGCCAGCGGACTAGCGGGCTACTACGAGCAGTACTTC | CASGLAGYYEQYF
TRBJ2-7 | TRBD2 | . | TRBV14 | TGTGCCAGCAGCCATTTAGGGACTAGCGGGAACTACGAGCAGTACTTC | CASSHLGTSGNYEQYF
TRBJ1-2 | . | . | TRBV12-5 | TGTGCTAGTGGTTTGGACTGGACAGGCTACACCTTC | CASGLDWTGYTF
TRBJ2-7 | TRBD2 | . | TRBV30 | TGTGCCTTCCTGAGGCGGGAGAGGACCTACGAGCAGTACTTC | CAFLRRERTYEQYF
TRBJ1-1 | TRBD1 | . | TRBV9 | TGTGCCAGCAGCGTAGCCCCAGGGGGTGGGACTGAAGCTTTCTTT | CASSVAPGGGTEAFF
TRBJ2-1 | . | . | TRBV5-1 | TGCGCCAGCAGCGCGGGGGACAGAATGGTTTACAATGAGCAGTTCTTC | CASSAGDRMVYNEQFF